A single T cell receptor beta chain is shown here with its context. The V end was cut by 0 bases, the J end by 3 bases, with 6 bases between. The CDR3 runs to 14 residues. Germline CDR1 SGDLS, CDR2 YYNGEE. This specimen belongs to a study of neoadjuvant anti-PD-1 for oral cavity cancer. The patients had HPV-negative, locally advanced oral cavity squamous cell carcinoma. Some clones are missing from TCRdb's copy, which holds only in-frame ones; the method was immunoSEQ multiplex PCR. The table includes 55,000 to 75,000 clones, 79% detected once. This clonotype was sampled from a person between 35 and 79 years old with oral cavity squamous cell carcinoma. The chain employs TRBV9 and TRBJ2-2; D is uncertain. Material: PBMCs, obtained before nivolumab (anti-PD-1) treatment. Here the CDR3 DNA reads TGTGCCAGCAGCGTAGGTAGTGACACCGGGGAGCTGTTTTTT. The encoded protein is CASSVGSDTGELFF.